These 32 T cell receptor beta chains originate from one sample sequenced in a study of blood T cell repertoires in COVID-19. The table came from immunoSEQ multiplex PCR; TCRdb's copy has only in-frame clones and leaves some out. The sample consists of 100,000 or so clones, roughly 87% of them appearing once. The sample consisted of peripheral blood. Every receptor here comes from a man aged 25 to 40 in a cohort sampled during active COVID-19.

The J gene is TRBJ1-1, the V gene TRBV6-5, with D possibly matching TRBD1 (5 bases). V was pared by 7 bases and J by 7 bases, with 10 bases between. Looked up from germline, CDR1 is MNHEY and CDR2 is SVGAGI. The CDR3 contains 11 residues. DNA for the CDR3: TGTGCCAGCAAAAGACAGTATGAAGCTTTCTTT. Amino acid sequence: CASKRQYEAFF.

In DNA form, the CDR3 reads TGTGCCAGCAGTTCAGGGTTCCCTAATCAGCCCCAGCATTTT. This codes for CASSSGFPNQPQHF. The chain employs TRBV6-5 and TRBJ1-5; the D gene is possibly TRBD1 (5 bases). Germline CDR1 is MNHEY and CDR2 is SVGAGI. There are 14 residues in the CDR3. Trimming stripped 4 bases from V and 4 bases from J, with 11 bases between.

This chain connects TRBV18 to TRBJ2-5, with D perhaps matching TRBD2 (5 bases). Germline CDR1 is KGHSH and CDR2 is LQKENI. The CDR3 sequence is 14 residues long. Trimming removed 3 bases from V and 4 bases from J, with 12 bases in between. The CDR3 sequence: CASSPGLVGETQYF. In DNA form, the CDR3 reads TGTGCCAGCTCACCCGGACTGGTGGGAGAGACCCAGTACTTC.

This sequence joins TRBV7-2 and TRBJ2-1; TRBD1 agrees at 7 bases. The trim removed 0 bases at V and 5 bases at J, leaving 7 bases unmatched. The germline gives CDR1 SGHTA, CDR2 FQGNSA. The CDR3 has 16 amino acids. As DNA, the CDR3 is TGTGCCAGCAGCTTAGCGAGACGACAGGGAAACAATGAGCAGTTCTTC. As protein: CASSLARRQGNNEQFF.

The V call is TRBV6-6, the J call TRBJ2-2, with D possibly being TRBD1 (7 bases). The CDR3 has 15 residues. The ends were cut back, 2 bases at V and 7 bases at J, with 14 bases in the middle. The V gene's germline CDR1 is MNHNY and CDR2 SVGAGI (reference sequence). Written as DNA, the CDR3 is TGTGCCAGCAGTTACGGAGGGGGCGAGAGCGGGGAGCTGTTTTTT. Protein sequence: CASSYGGGESGELFF.

The chain combines TRBV27 with TRBJ2-7; TRBD1 matches 10 bases. CDR3 size: 15 residues. V shed 6 bases, J shed 5 bases, and the junction held 10 bases outside the gene matches. Germline CDR1 MNHEY, CDR2 SMNVEV (reference sequence). CDR3 in amino acids: CASSPAGQGWHEQYF. As DNA, the CDR3 is TGTGCCAGCAGCCCTGCGGGACAGGGGTGGCACGAGCAGTACTTC.

The rearrangement joins TRBV13 to TRBJ2-1, with D possibly matching TRBD1 (6 bases). Trimming shortened V by 4 bases and J by 0 bases, and 10 bases separated the two germline ends. Per germline, CDR1 PRHDT and CDR2 FYEKMQ (reference sequence). The length of the CDR3 is 15 residues. CDR3 nucleotide sequence: TGTGCCAGCAGCTCAACAGGGAACTCCTACAATGAGCAGTTCTTC. It yields the protein CASSSTGNSYNEQFF.

The count of this clone is one. The V and J genes are TRBV6-5 and TRBJ1-5; maybe TRBD1 (6 bases). V dropped 6 bases and J dropped 6 bases, with 15 bases sitting between them. The CDR3 consists of 14 residues. CDR1 MNHEY and CDR2 SVGAGI come from the germline V gene. The CDR3 coding sequence is TGTGCCAGCAGCAGGGGCCGACAAGGTCAGCCCCAGCATTTT. It is translated as CASSRGRQGQPQHF.

This clone came up once. J is TRBJ1-2 and V is TRBV5-5; no clear D gene. From germline, CDR1 is SGHKS and CDR2 YYEKEE (reference sequence). The germline V and J ends were trimmed by 1 base and 2 bases, with 9 bases remaining between them. The CDR3 totals 14 residues. CDR3 loop: CASSLWTGNYGYTF. The CDR3 region has the DNA TGTGCCAGCAGCTTGTGGACGGGGAACTATGGCTACACCTTC.

This clone was seen just once. This chain connects TRBV6-6 to TRBJ1-1; possible D gene TRBD1, 5 bases. The CDR3 length is 14 residues. Trimming took off 0 bases at V and 7 bases at J, with 12 bases between the two ends. Germline assignment: CDR1 MNHNY and CDR2 SVGAGI (reference sequence). CDR3 nucleotides: TGTGCCAGCAGTTACTCCACAGGCCGTAATGAAGCTTTCTTT. Protein: CASSYSTGRNEAFF.

The V call is TRBV6-6, the J call TRBJ2-7, with D possibly being TRBD1 (5 bases). The germline V gene has CDR1 MNHNY and CDR2 SVGAGI (reference sequence). The CDR3 spans 13 residues. V was cut by 5 bases and J by 3 bases, with 11 bases left in between. The CDR3 here is CASSDTDNYEQYF. The CDR3 bases are TGTGCCAGCAGTGACACGGACAACTACGAGCAGTACTTC.

CDR3 region: CASSPRGYGYTF. The CDR3 DNA is TGTGCCAGCAGCCCAAGAGGCTATGGCTACACCTTC. The rearrangement links TRBV28 to TRBJ1-2; no firm D call. The CDR3 length is 12 residues. V was cut by 6 bases and J by 4 bases, with 9 bases left in between. Germline V gives CDR1 MDHEN, CDR2 SYDVKM.

The V call is TRBV27, the J call TRBJ1-5, with 10 bases identical to TRBD1. This CDR3 is built from 16 residues. The germline V gene has CDR1 MNHEY and CDR2 SMNVEV (reference sequence). The V gene end was trimmed by 6 bases and the J gene end by 1 base; junction bases not matched to a gene: 6. CDR3 residues: CASSRQGAGSNQPQHF. The CDR3 bases are TGTGCCAGCAGCCGACAGGGGGCTGGAAGCAATCAGCCCCAGCATTTT.

J is TRBJ2-2 and V is TRBV10-2; 11 positions agree with TRBD2. V trimming: 0 bases; J trimming: 3 bases; junction bases outside the gene matches: 12. CDR1 is WSHSY, CDR2 SAAADI, per germline. The CDR3 runs to 20 residues. The CDR3 loop is CASSESPSGGTKKYTGELFF. The CDR3 region has the DNA TGCGCCAGCAGTGAGTCGCCTAGCGGGGGGACCAAGAAGTACACCGGGGAGCTGTTTTTT.

V is TRBV19 and J is TRBJ2-7, with 8 bases matching TRBD2. Germline loops: CDR1 LNHDA, CDR2 SQIVND (reference sequence). With 6 bases clipped from V and 5 bases from J, the junction kept 6 bases outside the gene matches. This CDR3 region has 13 residues. CDR3 sequence: CASSQDSGDEQYF. DNA of the CDR3: TGTGCCAGTAGCCAAGATAGCGGGGACGAGCAGTACTTC.

The chain uses TRBV13 and TRBJ2-7; D is perhaps TRBD1 (6 bases). Trimming took 3 bases from V and 1 from J, leaving 13 bases between them. Germline CDR1 PRHDT, CDR2 FYEKMQ (reference sequence). This CDR3 comprises 15 residues. The CDR3 region is CASSFLGTHSYEQYF. The CDR3, as DNA: TGTGCCAGCAGCTTTCTAGGGACACATTCCTACGAGCAGTACTTC.

Regarding this clone: Different DNA sequences within this sample yield the same CDR3. The V and J genes are TRBV5-1 and TRBJ2-5; no clear D gene. Trimming took 2 bases from V and 2 from J, leaving 10 bases between them. From germline, CDR1 is SGHRS and CDR2 YFSETQ. The CDR3 runs to 14 residues. The CDR3 spells CASSFGGEQETQYF. CDR3 DNA sequence: TGCGCCAGCAGCTTCGGCGGAGAACAAGAGACCCAGTACTTC.

The chain carries TRBV3-1 (or the pseudogene TRBV3-2) and TRBJ1-4, with a tentative D call TRBD1 (6 bases). The CDR3 sequence is 16 residues long. Germline-derived CDR1 and CDR2 are LGHDT and YNNKEL (reference sequence). V was clipped by 1 base and J by 3 bases, with 12 bases between them. CDR3 bases: TGTGCCAGCAGCCAAGCAACACAGGGCGCTAATGAAAAACTGTTTTTT. Its protein is CASSQATQGANEKLFF.

The V gene is TRBV6-5, the J gene TRBJ1-6; TRBD1 matches at 8 bases. Germline values: CDR1 MNHEY, CDR2 SVGAGI. V gave up 6 bases and J gave up 10 bases; unmatched junction bases: 5. This CDR3 is 13 amino acids long. This CDR3 reads CASSLDRDSPLHF. As DNA, the CDR3 is TGTGCCAGCAGCTTGGACAGGGACTCACCCCTCCACTTT.

The chain joins TRBV11-2 to TRBJ2-2, with TRBD2 identical over 9 bases. Germline lookup yields CDR1 SGHAT and CDR2 FQNNGV. J lost 4 bases, V lost 3 bases, and 3 bases had no gene match. The CDR3 has 15 amino acids. Written as DNA, the CDR3 is TGTGCCAGCAGCTTGGCGGGGGGGCCCACCGGGGAGCTGTTTTTT. Translation: CASSLAGGPTGELFF.

The chain links TRBV13 to TRBJ2-7, with 10 bases identical to TRBD1. Unmatched junction bases numbered 6, after V lost 6 bases and J lost 4 bases. The CDR3 covers 14 residues. Germline V gives CDR1 PRHDT, CDR2 FYEKMQ (reference sequence). The CDR3 DNA reads as TGTGCCAGCAGTGGGACAGGGGAAGGATACGAGCAGTACTTC. It encodes CASSGTGEGYEQYF. Together with reference TRBV13 and TRBJ2-7, the CDR3 gives the full variable domain: AAGVIQSPRHLIKEKRETATLKCYPIPRHDTVYWYQQGPGQDPQFLISFYEKMQSDKGSIPDRFSAQQFSDYHSELNMSSLELGDSALYFCASSGTGEGYEQYFGPGTRLTVT.

This chain connects TRBV10-3 to TRBJ1-2; D is possibly TRBD1 (5 bases). The germline V and J ends were trimmed by 11 bases and 8 bases, with 15 bases remaining between them. This CDR3 comprises 11 residues. Germline V gene sequence: CDR1 ENHRY, CDR2 SYGVKD. CDR3 coding DNA: TGTGCCGTCCAAGGGGTGTGGGGCTACACCTTC. It encodes CAVQGVWGYTF.

V and J are TRBV11-2 and TRBJ2-1, with TRBD1 matching 11 bases. Germline CDR1 SGHAT, CDR2 FQNNGV. CDR3 length equals 14 residues. Trimming took 2 bases from V and 10 from J; bases not matched to a gene: 4. For the CDR3, the DNA is TGTGCCAGCAGCTTATCGGACAGGGGGCACGAGCAGTTCTTC. Its protein is CASSLSDRGHEQFF.

The rearrangement uses TRBV12-3 or TRBV12-4 and TRBJ1-6; no reliable D call. Deletions cut 5 bases from V and 10 bases from J, with 12 bases between. The CDR3 runs 13 residues. CDR3 residues: CASSPGTGSPLHF. The CDR3 DNA sequence: TGTGCCAGCAGTCCGGGAACGGGATCACCCCTCCACTTT.

V and J are TRBV13 and TRBJ2-5; D call uncertain. Between the trimmed V and J ends, which lost 1 base and 2 bases, there was a span of 8 bases. Germline V lookup: CDR1 PRHDT, CDR2 FYEKMQ (reference sequence). The CDR3 has 14 amino acids. The CDR3 loop reads CASSLVADQETQYF. Written as DNA, the CDR3 is TGTGCCAGCAGCTTAGTGGCAGATCAAGAGACCCAGTACTTC.

The chain recombines TRBV9 with TRBJ1-4; 8 bases are shared with TRBD1. In germline, CDR1 is SGDLS, CDR2 YYNGEE. V gave up 4 bases and J gave up 14 bases; unmatched junction bases: 7. The CDR3 has 12 residues. CDR3 residues: CASSPGGPRLFF. CDR3 nucleotide sequence: TGTGCCAGCAGCCCAGGGGGCCCCCGGCTGTTTTTT.

V and J are TRBV30 and TRBJ1-3; 10 positions match TRBD1. The CDR3 extends over 14 amino acids. CDR1 is GTSNPN, CDR2 SVGIG, per germline (reference sequence). The trim removed 5 bases at V and 2 bases at J, leaving 3 bases unmatched. In nucleotides, the CDR3 is TGTGCCTGGGGACAGGGGGGAACTGGAAACACCATATATTTT. Its translation is CAWGQGGTGNTIYF.

V and J are TRBV6-5 and TRBJ1-1; TRBD1 agrees at 7 bases. Germline V gene lookup returns CDR1 MNHEY and CDR2 SVGAGI. The length of the CDR3 is 14 residues. V lost 6 bases to trimming and J lost 1 base; unmatched junction nucleotides: 5. The chain's CDR3 is CASSLGQRNTEAFF. The CDR3 region has the DNA TGTGCCAGCAGCCTGGGACAGAGGAACACTGAAGCTTTCTTT.

In DNA form, the CDR3 reads TGTGCCACCAGAGACAGGAACACCGGGGAGCTGTTTTTT. It encodes CATRDRNTGELFF. V usage is TRBV15 and J usage is TRBJ2-2; weak D call: TRBD1 (5 bases). CDR1 and CDR2 (germline): LNHNV, YYDKDF (reference sequence). The CDR3 is made up of 13 amino acids. With 6 bases removed from V and 1 base from J, the gap between germline ends came to 6 bases.

The chain joins TRBV20-1 to TRBJ2-1, with 7 bases fitting TRBD1. CDR3 length: 11 amino acids. V was clipped by 5 bases and J by 10 bases; unmatched bases: 5. The V gene's germline CDR1 is DFQATT and CDR2 SNEGSKA (reference sequence). CDR3 sequence reads: CSASRGQEQFF. In DNA, the CDR3 is TGCAGTGCTTCGAGGGGGCAAGAGCAGTTCTTC.

This chain joins TRBV5-8 and TRBJ1-2; D is unclear. The CDR3 spans 11 residues. The V gene's germline CDR1 is SGHTS and CDR2 YDEGEE. Deletions cut 4 bases from V and 3 bases from J, with 4 bases between. CDR3 DNA: TGTGCCAGCAGCCTGTACTATGGCTACACCTTC. Its translation: CASSLYYGYTF.

The chain recombines TRBV21-1 with TRBJ2-7; the DNA was not compared with TRBD1, the D call given in the table. TRBV21-1 is shown as a pseudogene. The CDR3 spans 16 residues. The CDR3 here is CASSKDHTGYLYEQYF. CDR3 DNA: TGTGCCAGCAGCAAAGATCACACAGGGTACCTCTACGAGCAGTACTTC.